This T cell receptor (beta chain) comes out of a study of cytomegalovirus exposure and HLA in healthy donors. Trimming stripped 1 base from V and 8 bases from J, with 9 bases between. CDR3 length: 13 amino acids. Germline-derived CDR1 and CDR2 are SGHVS and FQNEAQ. Remarks on this clone: The antigen remains unidentified.

Amplification used 60 Vbeta primers and 13 Jbeta primers. The repertoire was sequenced with immunoSEQ multiplex PCR; TCRdb's copy has only in-frame clones and lacks some. The data hold 150,000 to 200,000 clones, with around 73% observed a single time. Broader study findings: As a later analysis showed, several of the most significant clusters appeared to be linked to common viral pathogens. Earlier analysis looked at TCR beta V segments, and most were productive about 87% or about 30% of the time. The investigators catalogued 150 to 200 TCR beta chains as cytomegalovirus-associated.

The source material was PBMCs. V and J are TRBV7-8 and TRBJ2-1, with a tentative D call TRBD2 (6 bases). The receptor was isolated from a woman younger than 30 in good health and CMV-seropositive. The DNA for the CDR3 is TGTGCCAGCAGCTTAGTACCGGGGGATGAGCAGTTCTTC. Translation gives CASSLVPGDEQFF.